Presented here are 8 T cell receptor beta chains from one specimen sequenced in a study of blood T cell repertoires in COVID-19. TCRdb's copy holds only in-frame clones and misses some; the assay was immunoSEQ multiplex PCR. Of roughly 250,000 clones in the sample, approximately 86% were seen once. Sequences were obtained from PBMCs or T cells enriched from blood (not recorded which). These receptors all come from a woman in her forties with acute COVID-19.

The rearrangement uses TRBV5-1 and TRBJ2-4, with a tentative D call TRBD2 (7 bases). From germline, CDR1 is SGHRS and CDR2 YFSETQ. There are 14 residues in the CDR3. Trimming pared 2 bases from V and 8 bases from J, leaving 14 bases between. The CDR3 sequence: CASSLGGGQDIQYF. CDR3 bases: TGCGCCAGCAGCTTAGGCGGGGGCCAGGACATTCAGTACTTC.

The V gene is TRBV19, the J gene TRBJ2-3; possible D gene TRBD2, 5 bases. CDR3 length: 14 amino acids. V was cut by 4 bases and J by 5 bases, with 13 bases left in between. Germline CDR1 reads LNHDA; CDR2 reads SQIVND (reference sequence). This CDR3 reads CASSTPDSGDTQYF. The CDR3 DNA reads TGTGCCAGTAGTACCCCGGACTCAGGAGATACGCAGTATTTT.

The genes are TRBV11-3 and TRBJ1-3; D gene uncertain. With 2 bases removed from V and 0 bases from J, the gap between germline ends came to 14 bases. The CDR3 contains 17 residues. Germline lookup yields CDR1 SGHNT and CDR2 YENEEA. The CDR3, as DNA: TGTGCCAGCAGCTTATTCTCCTCGGTGAGCTCTGGAAACACCATATATTTT. Protein product: CASSLFSSVSSGNTIYF.

V usage is TRBV4-2 and J usage is TRBJ2-1; 9 nucleotides match TRBD2. Trimming took 0 bases from V and 8 from J; bases not matched to a gene: 11. CDR1 is LGHNA and CDR2 is YNFKEQ in the germline V gene. The CDR3 is made up of 17 amino acids. CDR3 protein: CASSQDPPGTSSHEQFF. The CDR3 DNA is TGTGCCAGCAGCCAAGATCCCCCGGGGACTAGCTCCCATGAGCAGTTCTTC.

The V call is TRBV6-6, the J call TRBJ1-4; 8 bases are shared with TRBD1. The CDR3 sequence is 16 residues long. In germline, CDR1 is MNHNY, CDR2 SVGAGI (reference sequence). Unmatched junction bases numbered 2, after V lost 0 bases and J lost 2 bases. Here the CDR3 reads CASSYSTGGTNEKLFF. CDR3 nucleotides: TGTGCCAGCAGTTACTCTACAGGGGGGACTAATGAAAAACTGTTTTTT.

The V call is TRBV19, the J call TRBJ2-7, with D possibly TRBD1 on 6 matching bases. Germline V gives CDR1 LNHDA, CDR2 SQIVND (reference sequence). This CDR3 comprises 16 residues. V was pared by 2 bases and J by 3 bases, with 17 bases between. The CDR3 sequence: CASSITPDRTHYEQYF. DNA for the CDR3: TGTGCCAGTAGTATAACTCCCGACAGGACCCACTACGAGCAGTACTTC.

V is TRBV28 and J is TRBJ1-3, with D maybe TRBD1 (5 bases). The germline V gene has CDR1 MDHEN and CDR2 SYDVKM. V dropped 4 bases and J dropped 0 bases, with 13 bases sitting between them. The CDR3 totals 16 residues. CDR3 sequence (DNA): TGTGCCAGCAGTTCCCGCGGGGGGTACTCTGGAAACACCATATATTTT. Encoded protein: CASSSRGGYSGNTIYF.

This chain uses TRBV7-9 with TRBJ2-3; possible D gene TRBD1, 5 bases. This CDR3 region has 14 residues. Germline loops: CDR1 SEHNR, CDR2 FQNEAQ (reference sequence). Trimming stripped 5 bases from V and 4 bases from J, with 13 bases between. The CDR3 here is CASSPRQGSDTQYF. The CDR3 DNA reads as TGTGCCAGCAGCCCAAGGCAGGGATCAGATACGCAGTATTTT.